The TCR beta chain under discussion was sequenced for a study of T cells in Graves' hyperthyroidism and ophthalmopathy. This clonotype was found many times. Trimming removed 3 bases from V and 7 bases from J, with 9 bases in between. The CDR3 spans 12 residues. Amplified TCR beta CDR3 regions derived from RNA transcripts. HTBI primers drove first-round RT-PCR of the TCR CDR3. TCRdb reanalysed the multiplex PCR reads using MiXCR and keeps one entry per CDR3 protein. In the table there are about 210,000 distinct CDR3 sequences, about a sixth of which are singletons. The TCR sequence derives from a man in his forties or fifties with Graves' hyperthyroidism. The sample consisted of blood. V usage is TRBV12-3 or TRBV12-4 and J usage is TRBJ1-2; D unresolved. The CDR3 is CASSFGARGYTF. In nucleotides, the CDR3 is TGTGCCAGCAGTTTCGGAGCACGTGGCTACACCTTC.